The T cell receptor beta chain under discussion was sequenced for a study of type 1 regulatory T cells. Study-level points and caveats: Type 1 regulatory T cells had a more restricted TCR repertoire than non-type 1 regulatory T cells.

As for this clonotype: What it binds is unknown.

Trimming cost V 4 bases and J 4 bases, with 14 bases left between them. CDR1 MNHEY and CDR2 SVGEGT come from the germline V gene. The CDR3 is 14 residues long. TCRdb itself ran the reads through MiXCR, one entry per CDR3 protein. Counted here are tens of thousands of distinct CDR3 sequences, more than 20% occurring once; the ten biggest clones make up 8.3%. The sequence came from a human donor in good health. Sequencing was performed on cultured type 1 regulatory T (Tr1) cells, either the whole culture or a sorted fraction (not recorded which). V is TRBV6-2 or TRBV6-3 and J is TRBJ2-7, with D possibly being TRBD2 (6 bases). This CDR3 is CASSWLSGAYEQYF. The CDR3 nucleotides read TGTGCCAGCAGTTGGTTGTCGGGAGCTTACGAGCAGTACTTC.